The next 14 T cell receptor beta chains were all read from a single sample in a study of shared clonotypes between healthy human individuals. TCRdb's table, derived via immunoSEQ multiplex PCR, lists solely in-frame clones and lacks some. The sample lists roughly 2.4 million clones; approximately 94% were seen once. The sample consisted of naive CD4+ T cells sorted from blood. The sample's subset: CD45RA+ positively selected. The receptors shown here come from a young man in good health.

This chain links TRBV28 with TRBJ2-3, with 11 positions matching TRBD2. The CDR3 consists of 17 residues. V was pared by 5 bases and J by 0 bases, with 7 bases of the junction left unmatched. Germline CDR1 reads MDHEN; CDR2 reads SYDVKM. The CDR3 spells CASSPPSGRWSTDTQYF. The CDR3 DNA sequence: TGTGCCAGCAGTCCCCCTAGCGGGAGGTGGAGCACAGATACGCAGTATTTT.

V usage is TRBV21-1 and J usage is TRBJ2-4; the DNA was not used to check the table's D call, TRBD1. TRBV21-1 is a listed pseudogene. The CDR3 is 13 residues long. CDR3 nucleotide sequence: TGTGCCAGCAGCATTGGACAGGGGCGCCGTCAGTACTTC. It codes for CASSIGQGRRQYF.

The chain employs TRBV28 and TRBJ2-7, with D tentatively TRBD1 (7 bases). Trimming took 2 bases from V and 9 from J, leaving 17 bases between them. The CDR3 contains 14 residues. Germline lookup yields CDR1 MDHEN and CDR2 SYDVKM. CDR3 DNA sequence: TGTGCCAGCAGTTTAAGGACAGGAGGGCGCGGGCAGTACTTC. This gives the protein CASSLRTGGRGQYF.

V gene TRBV10-1 combines with J gene TRBJ1-5, with 12 nucleotides matching TRBD1. Germline V CDR1 and CDR2: WNHNN, SYGVQD (reference sequence). This CDR3 has 16 amino acids. V lost 11 bases, J lost 0 bases, and 8 bases stayed unmatched. The CDR3 DNA is TGCGCCCACAGGGACAGGGGGCAGAGTAGCAATCAGCCCCAGCATTTT. Translation gives CAHRDRGQSSNQPQHF.

This chain uses TRBV7-2 with TRBJ1-2; D call uncertain. Trimming removed 0 bases at V and 2 bases at J, with 7 bases between. The CDR3 totals 14 residues. Per the germline V gene, CDR1 is SGHTA and CDR2 is FQGNSA. CDR3 region: CASSLAVGNYGYTF. The CDR3 DNA follows: TGTGCCAGCAGCTTAGCGGTGGGAAACTATGGCTACACCTTC.

The chain links TRBV7-3 to TRBJ2-7; no firm D call. The CDR3 is 14 residues long. Trimming removed 4 bases at V and 4 bases at J, with 14 bases between. The germline V gene encodes CDR1 SGHTA and CDR2 FQGTGA. The CDR3, as DNA: TGTGCCAGCAGCTCACTCGTATCAAGATACGAGCAGTACTTC. This translates into CASSSLVSRYEQYF.

V usage is TRBV6-5 and J usage is TRBJ2-1; perhaps TRBD2 as D (6 bases). Trimming took 7 bases from V and 9 from J, leaving 16 bases between them. Per germline, CDR1 MNHEY and CDR2 SVGAGI. The CDR3 is made up of 13 amino acids. In nucleotides, the CDR3 is TGTGCCAGCATCGGCCCCTCGCGGGGTGAGCAGTTCTTC. This translates into CASIGPSRGEQFF.

The chain recombines TRBV5-4 with TRBJ1-1; maybe TRBD1 (6 bases). Germline V gene lookup returns CDR1 SGHNT and CDR2 YYREEE (reference sequence). The CDR3 consists of 16 residues. Trimming cost V 4 bases and J 5 bases, with 21 bases left between them. In DNA form, the CDR3 reads TGTGCCAGCAGCACAGGCTCCCAGGGGCCATTGACTGAAGCTTTCTTT. It codes for CASSTGSQGPLTEAFF.

The chain uses TRBV18 and TRBJ1-4; possible D gene TRBD1, 5 bases. Germline lookup yields CDR1 KGHSH and CDR2 LQKENI. Trimming shortened V by 4 bases and J by 8 bases, and 11 bases separated the two germline ends. This CDR3 has 13 residues. As DNA, the CDR3 is TGTGCCAGCTCACGGGACCTCGAAGAAAAACTGTTTTTT. Translation: CASSRDLEEKLFF.

The V call is TRBV18, the J call TRBJ1-1; D may be TRBD1 (6 bases). Trimming stripped 4 bases from V and 2 bases from J, with 23 bases between. Germline assignment: CDR1 KGHSH and CDR2 LQKENI. The CDR3 loop spans 18 amino acids. The CDR3 loop is CASSQVRAGATVNTEAFF. The CDR3 bases are TGTGCCAGCTCACAAGTCAGGGCGGGGGCAACCGTAAACACTGAAGCTTTCTTT.

The chain joins TRBV11-2 to TRBJ1-1; D unclear. From germline, CDR1 is SGHAT and CDR2 FQNNGV. The CDR3 has 16 residues. Between the trimmed V and J ends, which lost 3 bases and 5 bases, there was a span of 19 bases. The CDR3 DNA reads TGTGCCAGCAGCTTGGGGAAGGGAAAGGGAGAAACTGAAGCTTTCTTT. It codes for CASSLGKGKGETEAFF.

Turning to this clone: This same CDR3 is encoded by further DNA sequences in the sample. The chain couples TRBV7-3 to TRBJ1-6, with D possibly matching TRBD1 (5 bases). Germline V gives CDR1 SGHTA, CDR2 FQGTGA. V was pared by 2 bases and J by 8 bases, with 10 bases between. The CDR3 has 14 amino acids. CDR3 protein: CASSLGRVDSPLHF. In DNA, the CDR3 is TGTGCCAGCAGCTTAGGCAGGGTTGATTCACCCCTCCACTTT.

This chain connects TRBV9 to TRBJ2-1, with TRBD2 as a possible D gene (6 bases). The CDR3 loop spans 18 amino acids. The germline CDR1 and CDR2 sequences are SGDLS and YYNGEE. V was pared by 6 bases and J by 2 bases, with 24 bases between. The CDR3 loop is CASTKTPGLGLPYNEQFF. The CDR3 DNA follows: TGTGCCAGCACCAAAACGCCGGGACTCGGATTGCCCTACAATGAGCAGTTCTTC. Using reference TRBV9 and TRBJ2-1 for the parts outside the CDR3, the full variable domain is DSGVTQTPKHLITATGQRVTLRCSPRSGDLSVYWYQQSLDQGLQFLIQYYNGEERAKGNILERFSAQQFPDLHSELNLSSLELGDSALYFCASTKTPGLGLPYNEQFFGPGTRLTVL.

The chain recombines TRBV5-1 with TRBJ1-3; weak D call: TRBD1 (5 bases). The V end lost 2 bases, the J end lost 0 bases, and 9 bases lay between the germline ends. Looked up from germline, CDR1 is SGHRS and CDR2 is YFSETQ. The CDR3 totals 15 residues. The CDR3 reads CASSFTGSSGNTIYF. CDR3 bases: TGCGCCAGCAGCTTTACAGGCTCCTCTGGAAACACCATATATTTT.